These 9 T cell receptor beta chains came from one sample sequenced in a study of T cell responses to AZD1222 COVID-19 vaccine. Method: immunoSEQ multiplex PCR; TCRdb's copy keeps in-frame clones and lacks some. The table includes just under 90,000 clones, 88% detected once. The sample in question was peripheral blood, obtained on day 0 of AZD1222 vaccination. These receptors all come from an adult in good health.

CDR3 loop: CASRGSTGGLTGELFF. The CDR3 DNA follows: TGTGCCAGCAGGGGAAGTACAGGGGGCCTGACCGGGGAGCTGTTTTTT. This chain uses TRBV4-2 with TRBJ2-2, with 9 positions matching TRBD1. V dropped 6 bases and J dropped 5; count of bases not matched to a gene: 10. CDR1 is LGHNA and CDR2 is YNFKEQ in the germline V gene. The CDR3 has 16 amino acids.

J is TRBJ1-4 and V is TRBV7-8, with unresolved D. This CDR3 has 14 amino acids. Trimming removed 1 base at V and 8 bases at J, with 11 bases between. Germline loops: CDR1 SGHVS, CDR2 FQNEAQ. The CDR3 loop reads CASSLDGGGEKLFF. As DNA, the CDR3 is TGTGCCAGCAGCTTAGATGGAGGAGGGGAAAAACTGTTTTTT.

The chain joins TRBV24-1 to TRBJ2-2, with 10 nucleotides matching TRBD1. Germline values: CDR1 KGHDR, CDR2 SFDVKD. Trimming at V came to 9 bases and at J to 2 bases, leaving 11 bases not matched to a gene. The CDR3 has 17 amino acids. DNA for the CDR3: TGTGCCACCTCGAGGGACAGGGGTCCCATAAACACCGGGGAGCTGTTTTTT. Encoded protein: CATSRDRGPINTGELFF.

The rearrangement links TRBV5-1 to TRBJ1-1; TRBD1 aligns across 9 bases. The length of the CDR3 is 19 residues. With 0 bases clipped from V and 2 bases from J, the junction kept 14 bases outside the gene matches. Germline loops: CDR1 SGHRS, CDR2 YFSETQ. In nucleotides, the CDR3 is TGCGCCAGCAGCTTGGCCGGGAGTGCACAGGGGGCCAGTAACACTGAAGCTTTCTTT. It is translated as CASSLAGSAQGASNTEAFF.

A single count supports this clone. This rearrangement joins TRBV7-9 to TRBJ2-1; D assignment may be TRBD1 or TRBD2 (7 bases each). Per the germline V gene, CDR1 is SEHNR and CDR2 is FQNEAQ (reference sequence). The V end was cut by 1 base, the J end by 7 bases, with 20 bases between. This CDR3 comprises 17 residues. CDR3 DNA: TGTGCCAGCAGCTTAGGAGGGGAGGGGGCGAGACGAAATGAGCAGTTCTTC. This gives the protein CASSLGGEGARRNEQFF.

This chain links TRBV6-5 with TRBJ1-5; no clear D gene. Per the germline V gene, CDR1 is MNHEY and CDR2 is SVGAGI. V lost 8 bases, J lost 0 bases, and 14 bases lay in between. CDR3 length: 15 residues. The CDR3 DNA sequence: TGTGCCAGCCACCCCGGGATTAATAGCAATCAGCCCCAGCATTTT. This sequence encodes CASHPGINSNQPQHF.

This chain connects TRBV2 to TRBJ2-2, with D unresolved. V lost 9 bases, J lost 7 bases, and 9 bases lay in between. The germline CDR1 and CDR2 sequences are SNHLY and FYNNEI. The CDR3 runs 11 residues. CDR3 bases: TGTGCCAGTGGAACCGACGGGGAGCTGTTTTTT. Translation: CASGTDGELFF.

This clone showed up just a few times. This rearrangement joins TRBV7-2 to TRBJ2-2; a weak D match, TRBD2 (6 bases). V shed 4 bases and J shed 6 bases, with 15 bases lying between them. The CDR3 sequence is 15 residues long. CDR1 is SGHTA, CDR2 FQGNSA, per germline. CDR3 amino acids: CASSSRGSFPGELFF. The CDR3 DNA is TGTGCCAGCAGCTCCCGGGGGAGTTTCCCCGGGGAGCTGTTTTTT.

The chain carries TRBV2 and TRBJ1-1, with 8 nucleotides matching TRBD1. The V segment lost 8 bases and the J segment 7 bases; nucleotides outside the gene matches: 12. Per the germline V gene, CDR1 is SNHLY and CDR2 is FYNNEI. The CDR3 totals 14 residues. In DNA, the CDR3 is TGTGCCAGCTTCAGGGGGCTAGGTCAGGGTGAAGCTTTCTTT. This codes for CASFRGLGQGEAFF.